This TCR beta chain is from a study of Graves' ophthalmopathy and Graves' hyperthyroidism. This clonotype has a handful of counts. The sequenced template was RNA, covering the TCR beta CDR3 region. The library came from an HTBI-primed first-round RT-PCR and a second-round multiplex PCR. TCRdb re-called the multiplex PCR reads through MiXCR, storing one row per CDR3 protein. Here the sample spans about 240,000 distinct CDR3 sequences, 45% to 55% being singletons. The study excluded patients with other autoimmune diseases, uncontrolled infections, pregnancy or lactation. The length of the CDR3 is 14 residues. V lost 4 bases to trimming and J lost 2 bases, with 13 bases between them. Germline lookup yields CDR1 SGHDT and CDR2 YYEEEE.

This TCR derives from an adult man with Graves' ophthalmopathy. Sequenced sample: peripheral blood. The rearrangement uses TRBV5-6 and TRBJ2-7; D ambiguous. CDR3 DNA: TGTGCCAGCAGCCAAGTCGCAGGAGCCTACGAGCAGTACTTC. This codes for CASSQVAGAYEQYF.